One TCR beta chain is described in this entry. Its antigen remains unidentified. The data stem from a study of CD8 T cells in ankylosing spondylitis. Notes on the study in general: Characteristic, it appeared, of ankylosing spondylitis blood was a TCR beta motif of roughly 8 highly homologous variants. Within peripheral blood, clones linked to disease were CD8+ and relatively rare. Matched ankylosing spondylitis synovial fluid reportedly contained a significantly enriched population of disease-linked clones. In synovial fluid and blood from reactive arthritis, some motif variants were previously reported.

By quantitative 5'-RACE with molecular barcodes, the TCR beta libraries were made. MiXCR, run by TCRdb on the 5' RACE reads, gives a single entry per CDR3 protein. The data show fewer than 650,000 distinct CDR3 sequences, over 9.5% seen once. This sequence originates from a male donor with ankylosing spondylitis. The specimen sequenced was blood, either unsorted or a sorted T cell fraction (not recorded which).

In DNA form, the CDR3 reads TGTGCCAGCAGCGGGACTAGCGGGACGGAGCAGTTCTTC. It codes for CASSGTSGTEQFF. The J gene is TRBJ2-1, the V gene TRBV12-3 or TRBV12-4; 13 bases are shared with TRBD2. CDR3 size: 13 residues. The V gene end was trimmed by 6 bases and the J gene end by 10 bases; junction bases not matched to a gene: 3.